The 14 T cell receptor beta chains in this list originate from one sample, sequenced in a study of radiotherapy plus CTLA-4 blockade in lung cancer. Measured with immunoSEQ multiplex PCR; TCRdb has only the in-frame clones, and not every one. This table has 25,000 to 35,000 clones, 79% appearing once. The source was peripheral blood, collected from a patient treated with radiotherapy plus ipilimumab. Source of these receptors: a human donor with non-small cell lung cancer that progressed on radiotherapy plus ipilimumab.

This rearrangement joins TRBV2 to TRBJ2-7; no firm D call. The CDR3 runs to 14 residues. Germline values: CDR1 SNHLY, CDR2 FYNNEI. V was pared by 0 bases and J by 2 bases, with 8 bases between. CDR3 nucleotides: TGTGCCAGCAGTGAAGCCGAGAGCGCCTACGAGCAGTACTTC. It yields the protein CASSEAESAYEQYF.

This rearrangement joins TRBV4-1 to TRBJ2-4; perhaps TRBD2 as D (6 bases). This CDR3 has 16 residues. The germline V and J ends were trimmed by 0 bases and 3 bases, with 12 bases remaining between them. Germline V lookup: CDR1 MGHRA, CDR2 YSYEKL. The CDR3 is CASSQDAEAGKNIQYF. The CDR3 region has the DNA TGCGCCAGCAGCCAAGACGCCGAAGCGGGCAAAAACATTCAGTACTTC.

The chain recombines TRBV7-2 with TRBJ2-1, with unresolved D. The CDR3 contains 13 residues. The germline CDR1 and CDR2 sequences are SGHTA and FQGNSA. Deletions cut 6 bases from V and 1 base from J, with 7 bases between. CDR3 loop: CASSLTSYNEQFF. As DNA, the CDR3 is TGTGCCAGCAGTCTAACTTCCTACAATGAGCAGTTCTTC.

This clone came up a few times. The chain joins TRBV4-1 to TRBJ2-7, with TRBD1 identical over 7 bases. Per germline, CDR1 MGHRA and CDR2 YSYEKL. Trimming at V came to 6 bases and at J to 0 bases, leaving 5 bases not matched to a gene. The CDR3 runs to 14 residues. The CDR3 bases are TGCGCCAGCAGTCCCGGGACAGACTCCTACGAGCAGTACTTC. Its protein product is CASSPGTDSYEQYF.

The V and J genes are TRBV28 and TRBJ2-7, with 9 bases matching TRBD2. Germline lookup yields CDR1 MDHEN and CDR2 SYDVKM. J lost 4 bases, V lost 7 bases, and 14 bases had no gene match. The CDR3 contains 16 residues. This CDR3 reads CASTSGGGTSSYEQYF. DNA for the CDR3: TGTGCCAGCACTTCAGGCGGGGGGACTAGCAGTTACGAGCAGTACTTC.

The chain employs TRBV27 and TRBJ1-1; TRBD1 matches at 7 bases. The CDR3 contains 14 residues. Trimming at V came to 7 bases and at J to 2 bases, leaving 7 bases not matched to a gene. CDR1 and CDR2 from the germline V gene are MNHEY and SMNVEV (reference sequence). The CDR3 coding sequence is TGTGCCAGCACTGAAAGGGACAGCAACACTGAAGCTTTCTTT. Translating it yields CASTERDSNTEAFF.

The sample holds one count of this clone. The chain has TRBV28 and TRBJ2-1; 10 positions match TRBD2. The V gene's germline CDR1 is MDHEN and CDR2 SYDVKM. The ends lost 4 bases at V and 8 bases at J; junction bases unmatched: 8. The CDR3 is 15 residues long. As DNA, the CDR3 is TGTGCCAGCAGTTCCAGCGGGAGGGCCGGCGATGAGCAGTTCTTC. Translating it yields CASSSSGRAGDEQFF.

The gene calls are TRBV6-5 and TRBJ2-5; TRBD2 matches 8 bases. Germline V gene sequence: CDR1 MNHEY, CDR2 SVGAGI. The length of the CDR3 is 14 residues. Trimming at V came to 7 bases and at J to 7 bases, leaving 11 bases not matched to a gene. DNA for the CDR3: TGTGCCAGCAACGCGGCGGGACTAGGCAGGACCCAGTACTTC. Translated: CASNAAGLGRTQYF.

This rearrangement joins TRBV7-9 to TRBJ2-5, with D maybe TRBD1 (6 bases). V gave up 2 bases and J gave up 6 bases, with 16 bases separating them. This CDR3 has 15 residues. The V gene's germline CDR1 is SEHNR and CDR2 FQNEAQ (reference sequence). In nucleotides, the CDR3 is TGTGCCAGCAGCTTACCAGGGGACGGGTCGAAGACCCAGTACTTC. Translation: CASSLPGDGSKTQYF.

The gene calls are TRBV30 and TRBJ2-7; D remains unclear. CDR1 is GTSNPN and CDR2 is SVGIG in the germline V gene (reference sequence). V lost 3 bases and J lost 2, with 11 bases in between. The CDR3 loop spans 13 amino acids. The CDR3 DNA reads TGTGCCTGGAGCTTAGGGCAGGCCTACGAGCAGTACTTC. Residues: CAWSLGQAYEQYF. Using reference TRBV30 and TRBJ2-7 for the parts outside the CDR3, the full variable domain is SQTIHQWPATLVQPVGSPLSLECTVEGTSNPNLYWYRQAAGRGLQLLFYSVGIGQISSEVPQNLSASRPQDRQFILSSKKLLLSDSGFYLCAWSLGQAYEQYFGPGTRLTVT.

V is TRBV9 and J is TRBJ2-2, with D hard to call. This CDR3 is built from 16 residues. The germline CDR1 and CDR2 sequences are SGDLS and YYNGEE. V was pared by 2 bases and J by 5 bases, with 16 bases between. The CDR3 DNA reads as TGTGCCAGCAGCGTGAGTCAACAGATAGGGACCGGGGAGCTGTTTTTT. It specifies CASSVSQQIGTGELFF.

V gene TRBV10-3 combines with J gene TRBJ1-3; a weak D match, TRBD1 (5 bases). V lost 6 bases to trimming and J lost 0 bases, with 6 bases between them. CDR3 size: 13 residues. Germline lookup yields CDR1 ENHRY and CDR2 SYGVKD. The CDR3 DNA reads as TGTGCCATCAGCGGGGGCTCTGGAAACACCATATATTTT. This codes for CAISGGSGNTIYF.

The sample holds one count of this clone. The gene calls are TRBV7-9 and TRBJ1-1; tentatively, D is TRBD1 (5 bases). CDR1 is SEHNR, CDR2 FQNEAQ, per germline (reference sequence). The CDR3 has 13 amino acids. V lost 2 bases, J lost 6 bases, and 10 bases lay in between. CDR3 sequence: CASSLTQGAEAFF. The CDR3 bases are TGTGCCAGCAGCTTAACCCAGGGTGCTGAAGCTTTCTTT.

In its sample, this clone was seen a few times. The V call is TRBV9, the J call TRBJ2-1, with D perhaps TRBD1 or TRBD2 (6 bases each). V was clipped by 4 bases and J by 10 bases, with 18 bases between them. The germline V gene encodes CDR1 SGDLS and CDR2 YYNGEE. This CDR3 is built from 14 residues. The CDR3 loop reads CASSLGGRLAEQFF. In DNA, the CDR3 is TGTGCCAGCAGCCTAGGGGGGAGGCTAGCCGAGCAGTTCTTC.